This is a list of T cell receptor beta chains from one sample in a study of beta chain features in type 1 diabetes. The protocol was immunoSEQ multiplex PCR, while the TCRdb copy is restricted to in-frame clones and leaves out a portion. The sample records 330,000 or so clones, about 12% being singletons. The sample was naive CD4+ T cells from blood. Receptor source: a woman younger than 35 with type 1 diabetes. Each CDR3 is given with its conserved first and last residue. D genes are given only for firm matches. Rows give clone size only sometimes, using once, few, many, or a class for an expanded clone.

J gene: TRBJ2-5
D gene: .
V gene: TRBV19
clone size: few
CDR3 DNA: TGTGCCAGTAGTATTTCGGAGACCCAGTACTTC
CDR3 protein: CASSISETQYF

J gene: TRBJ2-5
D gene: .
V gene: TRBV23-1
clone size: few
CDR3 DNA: TGCGCCAGCGGTGGGGGCTTCCAGGAGACCCAGTACTTC
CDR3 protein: CASGGGFQETQYF

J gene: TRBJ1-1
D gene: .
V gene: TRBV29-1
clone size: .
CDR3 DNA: TGCAGCGTTAGGGGCAGGTTGAACACTGAAGCTTTCTTT
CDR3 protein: CSVRGRLNTEAFF

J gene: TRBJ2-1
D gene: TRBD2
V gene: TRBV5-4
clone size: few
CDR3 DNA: TGTGCCAGCAGCTTGGCTAGCGGGGGAAAAGTTAATGAGCAGTTCTTC
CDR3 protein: CASSLASGGKVNEQFF

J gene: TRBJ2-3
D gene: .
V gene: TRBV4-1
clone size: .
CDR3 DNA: TGCGCCAGCAGCCAAGCACGGCTAGAGAAGGTGTATTTT
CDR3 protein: CASSQARLEKVYF

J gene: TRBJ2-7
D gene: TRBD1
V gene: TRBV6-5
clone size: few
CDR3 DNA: TGTGCCAGCAGCCTCGGGACAGGGTCGTCCGAGCAGTACTTC
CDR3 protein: CASSLGTGSSEQYF

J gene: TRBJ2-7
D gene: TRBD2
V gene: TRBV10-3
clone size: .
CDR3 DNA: TGTGCCATCAGCCTACCGGGACTAGCCTACGAGCAGTACTTC
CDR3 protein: CAISLPGLAYEQYF

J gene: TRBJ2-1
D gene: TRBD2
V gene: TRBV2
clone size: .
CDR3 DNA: TGTGCCAGCCGGCCAGGGACTAGCAACAATGAGCAGTTCTTC
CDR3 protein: CASRPGTSNNEQFF

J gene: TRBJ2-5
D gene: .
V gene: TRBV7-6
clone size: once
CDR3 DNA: TGTGCCAGCAGCTTAGGAGGGGGAAGATTCCAAGAGACCCAGTACTTC
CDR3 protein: CASSLGGGRFQETQYF

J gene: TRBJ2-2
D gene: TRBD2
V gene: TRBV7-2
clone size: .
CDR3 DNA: TGTGCCAGCGGGAGGGGGAACACCGGGGAGCTGTTTTTT
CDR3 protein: CASGRGNTGELFF

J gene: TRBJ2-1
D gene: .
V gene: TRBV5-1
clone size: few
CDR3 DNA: TGCGCCAGCAGCTTGCGGGGTTCCTCCTACAATGAGCAGTTCTTC
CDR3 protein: CASSLRGSSYNEQFF

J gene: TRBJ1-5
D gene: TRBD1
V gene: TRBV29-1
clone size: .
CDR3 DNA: TGCAGCGTGGGGGGACAGAGCAATCAGCCCCAGCATTTT
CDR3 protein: CSVGGQSNQPQHF

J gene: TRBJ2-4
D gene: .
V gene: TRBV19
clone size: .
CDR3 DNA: TGTGCCAGTAGTAGCGAGGGAGCCAAAAACATTCAGTACTTC
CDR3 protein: CASSSEGAKNIQYF

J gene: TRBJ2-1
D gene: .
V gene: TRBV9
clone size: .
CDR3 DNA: TGTGCCAGCAGCGAACAGGGTGTGATTTATAATGAGCAGTTCTTC
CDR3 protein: CASSEQGVIYNEQFF

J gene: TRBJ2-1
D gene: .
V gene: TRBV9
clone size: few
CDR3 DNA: TGTGCCAGCAGCGCGAAACTTCGACAGATCGATGAGCAGTTCTTC
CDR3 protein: CASSAKLRQIDEQFF

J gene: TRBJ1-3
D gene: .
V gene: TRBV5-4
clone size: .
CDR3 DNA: TGTGCCAGCAGCTCCGCGACAGGCGGAAACACCATATATTTT
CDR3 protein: CASSSATGGNTIYF

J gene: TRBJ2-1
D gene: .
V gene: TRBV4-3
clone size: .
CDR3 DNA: TGCGCCAGCAGCCAAGAGGCGGACTTAAGGTACAATGAGCAGTTCTTC
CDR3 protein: CASSQEADLRYNEQFF

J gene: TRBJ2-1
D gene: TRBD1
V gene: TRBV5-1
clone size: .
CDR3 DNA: TGCGCCAGCAGTGTCGGGACAGCCTTTCCCTACAATGAGCAGTTCTTC
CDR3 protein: CASSVGTAFPYNEQFF

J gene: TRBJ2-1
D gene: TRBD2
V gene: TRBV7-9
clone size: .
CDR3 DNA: TGTGCCAGCAGGTCCCGCCCGGCTAGCGGGGGCCATGAGCAGTTCTTC
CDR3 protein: CASRSRPASGGHEQFF

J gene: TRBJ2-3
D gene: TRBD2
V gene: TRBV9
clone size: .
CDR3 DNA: TGTGCCAGCAGCGTAGTTAGCGGGATCTCGACAGATACGCAGTATTTT
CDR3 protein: CASSVVSGISTDTQYF

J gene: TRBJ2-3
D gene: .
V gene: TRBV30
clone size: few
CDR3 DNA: TGTGCCTGGAGCGGCGGGAAAATTCCCTCTTTTAGCACAGATACGCAGTATTTT
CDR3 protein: CAWSGGKIPSFSTDTQYF

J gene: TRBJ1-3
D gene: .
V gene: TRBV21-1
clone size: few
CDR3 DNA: TGTGCCAGCAGGACTACAGGGGAATCTGGAAACACCATATATTTT
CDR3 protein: CASRTTGESGNTIYF

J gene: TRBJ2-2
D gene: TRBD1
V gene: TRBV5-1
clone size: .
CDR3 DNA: TGCGCCAGCAGCTTGCGGGCAGGGGGCAACACCGGGGAGCTGTTTTTT
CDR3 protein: CASSLRAGGNTGELFF

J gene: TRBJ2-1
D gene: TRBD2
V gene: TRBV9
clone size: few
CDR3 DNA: TGTGCCAGCAGCGTGAGGCGGGGGGGCACCTACAATGAGCAGTTCTTC
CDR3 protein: CASSVRRGGTYNEQFF

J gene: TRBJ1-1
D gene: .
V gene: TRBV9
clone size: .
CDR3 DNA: TGTGCCAGCAGCGTAGACGGGAGGGGGGGGACTGAAGCTTTCTTT
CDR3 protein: CASSVDGRGGTEAFF

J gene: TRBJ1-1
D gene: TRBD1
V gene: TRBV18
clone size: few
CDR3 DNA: TGTGCCAGCACAACCCAGGGGGCGCGGGTGGCTGAAGCTTTCTTT
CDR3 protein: CASTTQGARVAEAFF

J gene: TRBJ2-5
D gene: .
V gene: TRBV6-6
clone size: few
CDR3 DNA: TGTGCCAGCAGTTACATGGAGCCGGAGACCCAGTACTTC
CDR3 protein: CASSYMEPETQYF

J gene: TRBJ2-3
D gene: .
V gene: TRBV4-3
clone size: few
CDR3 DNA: TGCGCCAGCAGCCAGGGCGCCAGCACAGATACGCAGTATTTT
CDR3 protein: CASSQGASTDTQYF

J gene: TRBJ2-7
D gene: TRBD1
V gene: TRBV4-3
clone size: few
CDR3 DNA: TGCGCCAGCAGCCGCGGGACAGGGGTACCCAGCTCCTACGAGCAGTACTTC
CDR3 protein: CASSRGTGVPSSYEQYF

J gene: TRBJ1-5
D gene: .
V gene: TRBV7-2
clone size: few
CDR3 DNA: TGTGCCAGCAGCCCCCTGTTGAGCAATCAGCCCCAGCATTTT
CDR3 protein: CASSPLLSNQPQHF

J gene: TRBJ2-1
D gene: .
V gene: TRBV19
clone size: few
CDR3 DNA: TGTGCCAGTAGTCCCCGGACGGAGGCCAATGAGCAGTTCTTC
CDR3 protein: CASSPRTEANEQFF